This TCR beta chain was sequenced in a study of blood T cell repertoires in COVID-19. This clone was seen only once. Per the germline V gene, CDR1 is MNHNY and CDR2 is SVGAGI (reference sequence). This CDR3 comprises 14 residues. The junction had 9 bases not matched to a gene; V was cut back by 6 bases and J by 8 bases. Using immunoSEQ multiplex PCR, the repertoire was profiled, and TCRdb retains in-frame clones only, with some absent. The table shows roughly 180,000 clones, with approximately 85% occurring only once. The sequenced sample consisted of peripheral blood. This clonotype was sampled from a woman aged 55-69 years with acute or convalescent COVID-19. The rearrangement uses TRBV6-6 and TRBJ1-2; TRBD1 aligns across 10 bases. CDR3 region: CASSRGQGLEGYTF. The CDR3 DNA is TGTGCCAGCAGCCGGGGACAGGGGTTAGAGGGCTACACCTTC.